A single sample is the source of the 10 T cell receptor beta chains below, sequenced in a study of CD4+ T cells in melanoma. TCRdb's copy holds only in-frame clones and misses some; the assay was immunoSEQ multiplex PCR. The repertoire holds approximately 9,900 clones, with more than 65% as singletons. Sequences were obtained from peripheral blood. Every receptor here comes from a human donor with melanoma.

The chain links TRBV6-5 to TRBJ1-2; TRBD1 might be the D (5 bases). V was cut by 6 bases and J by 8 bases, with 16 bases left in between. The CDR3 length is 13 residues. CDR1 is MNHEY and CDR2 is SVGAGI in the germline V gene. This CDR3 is CASSDPRGRGYTF. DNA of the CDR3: TGTGCCAGCAGCGACCCGAGGGGACGCGGCTACACCTTC.

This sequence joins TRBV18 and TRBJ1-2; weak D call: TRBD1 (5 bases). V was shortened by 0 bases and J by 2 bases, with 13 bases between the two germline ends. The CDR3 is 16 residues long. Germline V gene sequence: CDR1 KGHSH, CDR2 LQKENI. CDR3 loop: CASSPPVPGLNYGYTF. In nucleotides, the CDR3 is TGTGCCAGCTCACCACCTGTGCCGGGGCTGAACTATGGCTACACCTTC.

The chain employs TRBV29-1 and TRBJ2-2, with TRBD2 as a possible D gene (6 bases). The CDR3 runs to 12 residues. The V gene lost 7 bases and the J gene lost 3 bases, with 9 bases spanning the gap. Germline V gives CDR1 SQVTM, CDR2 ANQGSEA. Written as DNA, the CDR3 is TGCAGCGCCCGGGGGTACACCGGGGAGCTGTTTTTT. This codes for CSARGYTGELFF.

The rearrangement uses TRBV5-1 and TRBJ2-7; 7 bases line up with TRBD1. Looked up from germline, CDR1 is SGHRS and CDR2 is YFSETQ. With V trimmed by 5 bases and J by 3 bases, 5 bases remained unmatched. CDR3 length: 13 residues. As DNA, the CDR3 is TGCGCCAGCAGACCAGGGACAGACTACGAGCAGTACTTC. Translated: CASRPGTDYEQYF.

As DNA, the CDR3 is TGTGCCAGCAGTGAAAGGGACTCGACCTACGAGCAGTACTTC. Its translation is CASSERDSTYEQYF. J is TRBJ2-7 and V is TRBV13; D may be TRBD2 (6 bases). Germline V lookup: CDR1 PRHDT, CDR2 FYEKMQ (reference sequence). V shed 6 bases and J shed 2 bases, with 14 bases lying between them. This CDR3 has 14 residues.

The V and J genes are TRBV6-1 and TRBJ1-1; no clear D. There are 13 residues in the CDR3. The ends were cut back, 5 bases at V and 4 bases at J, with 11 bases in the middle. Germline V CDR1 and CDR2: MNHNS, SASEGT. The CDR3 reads CASSYSQSTEAFF. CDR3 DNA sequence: TGTGCCAGCAGTTATAGCCAATCCACTGAAGCTTTCTTT.

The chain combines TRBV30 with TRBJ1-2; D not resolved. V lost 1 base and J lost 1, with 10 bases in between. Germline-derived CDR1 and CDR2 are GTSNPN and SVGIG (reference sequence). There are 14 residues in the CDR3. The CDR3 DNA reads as TGTGCCTGGAGTGGTCAGAAAATTAACTATGGCTACACCTTC. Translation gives CAWSGQKINYGYTF.

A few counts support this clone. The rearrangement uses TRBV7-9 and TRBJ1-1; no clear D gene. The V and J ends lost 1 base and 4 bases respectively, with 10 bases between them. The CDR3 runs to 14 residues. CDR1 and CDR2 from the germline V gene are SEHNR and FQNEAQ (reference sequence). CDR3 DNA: TGTGCCAGCAGCTTAGATTTAGTGGGCACTGAAGCTTTCTTT. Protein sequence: CASSLDLVGTEAFF.

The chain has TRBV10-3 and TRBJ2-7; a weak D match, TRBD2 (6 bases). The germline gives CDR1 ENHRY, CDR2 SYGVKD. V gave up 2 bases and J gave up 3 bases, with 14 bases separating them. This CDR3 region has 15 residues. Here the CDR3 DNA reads TGTGCCATCAGTGAGGTGGGCGGGGTCGGCTACGAGCAGTACTTC. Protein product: CAISEVGGVGYEQYF.

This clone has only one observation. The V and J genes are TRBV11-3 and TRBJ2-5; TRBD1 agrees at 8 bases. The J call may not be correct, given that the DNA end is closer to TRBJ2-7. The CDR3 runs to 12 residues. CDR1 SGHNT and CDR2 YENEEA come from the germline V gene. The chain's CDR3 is CASRGTGPEQYF. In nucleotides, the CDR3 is TGTGCCAGCAGGGGGACAGGCCCCGAGCAGTACTTC.